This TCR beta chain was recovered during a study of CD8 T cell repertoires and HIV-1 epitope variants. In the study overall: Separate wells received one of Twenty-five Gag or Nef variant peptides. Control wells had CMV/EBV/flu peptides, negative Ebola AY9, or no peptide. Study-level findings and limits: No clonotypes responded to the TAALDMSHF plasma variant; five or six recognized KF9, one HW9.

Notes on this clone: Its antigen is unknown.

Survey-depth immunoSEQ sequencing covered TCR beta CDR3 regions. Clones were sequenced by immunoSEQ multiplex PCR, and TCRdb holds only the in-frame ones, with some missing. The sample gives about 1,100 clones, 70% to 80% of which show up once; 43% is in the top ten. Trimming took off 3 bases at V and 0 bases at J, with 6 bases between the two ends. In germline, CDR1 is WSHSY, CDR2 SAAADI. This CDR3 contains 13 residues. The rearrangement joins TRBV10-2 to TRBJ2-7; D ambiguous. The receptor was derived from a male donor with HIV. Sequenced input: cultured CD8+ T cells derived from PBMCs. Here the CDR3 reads CASSEGYSYEQYF. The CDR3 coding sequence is TGCGCCAGCAGTGAAGGGTACTCCTACGAGCAGTACTTC.